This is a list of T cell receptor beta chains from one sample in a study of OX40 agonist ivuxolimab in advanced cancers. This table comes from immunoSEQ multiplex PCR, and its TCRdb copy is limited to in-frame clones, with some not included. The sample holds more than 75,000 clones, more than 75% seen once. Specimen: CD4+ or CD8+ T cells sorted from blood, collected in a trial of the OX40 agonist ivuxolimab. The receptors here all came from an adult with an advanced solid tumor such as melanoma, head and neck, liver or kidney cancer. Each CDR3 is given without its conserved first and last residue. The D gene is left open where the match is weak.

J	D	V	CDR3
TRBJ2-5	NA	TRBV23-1	ASGEGSPEEETQY
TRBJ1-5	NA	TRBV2	ASSVGGAQPQH
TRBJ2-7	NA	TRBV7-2	ASSSRGTYNYEQY
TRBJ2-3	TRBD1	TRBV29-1	SVHTGGTDTQY
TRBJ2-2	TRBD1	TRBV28	ASSLRPGQGNTGELF
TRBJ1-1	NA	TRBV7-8	ASSLQLLNTEAF
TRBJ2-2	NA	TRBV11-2	ASSLGGNTGELF
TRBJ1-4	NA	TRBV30	AWSVAEKLF
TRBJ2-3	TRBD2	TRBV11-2	ASSIGLAGGAGGTQY
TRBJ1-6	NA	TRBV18	ASSPQRTANSPLH
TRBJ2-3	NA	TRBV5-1	ASSNSEVRTDTQY
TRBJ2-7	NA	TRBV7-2	ASSPAFYEQY
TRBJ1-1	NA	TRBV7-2	ASSLETSTEAF
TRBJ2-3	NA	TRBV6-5	ASTRSGDTQY
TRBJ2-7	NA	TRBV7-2	ASSRTTGKVEGEQY
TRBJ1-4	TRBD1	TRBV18	ASSPGTGEEKLF
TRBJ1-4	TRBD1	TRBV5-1	ASRVGQGANEKLF
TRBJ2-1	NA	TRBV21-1	ASSKARYNEQF
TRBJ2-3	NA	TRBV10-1	ASNRGGADTQY
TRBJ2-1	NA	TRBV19	ASRRTGYDEQF
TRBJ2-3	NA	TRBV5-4	ASSLGWQGFQY
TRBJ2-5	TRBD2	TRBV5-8	ASSLAVTSGVQETQY
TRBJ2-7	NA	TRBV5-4	ASEKLPATNYEQY
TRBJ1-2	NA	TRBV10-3	AISEYQEGSYGYT
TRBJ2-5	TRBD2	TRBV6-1	ASSAYGTSGETQY
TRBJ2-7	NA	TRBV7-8	ASSFQERYYEQY
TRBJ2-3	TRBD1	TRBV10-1	ASSEGQGEDTQY
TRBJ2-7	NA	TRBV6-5	ASSRTQDLYEQY
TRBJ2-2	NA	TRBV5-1	ASSLGMDTGELF
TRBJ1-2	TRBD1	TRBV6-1	ASRLTGNYGYT
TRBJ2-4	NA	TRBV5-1	ASSLGQEGLDIQY
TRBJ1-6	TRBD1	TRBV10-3	AISESGPWTGQNSPLH
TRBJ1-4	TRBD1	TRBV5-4	ASSRRDSPNEKLF
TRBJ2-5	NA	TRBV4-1	ASSQGPVALGTQY
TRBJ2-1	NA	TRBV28	ASRKPGLRWSYNEQF
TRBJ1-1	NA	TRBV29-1	STLMVMNTEAF
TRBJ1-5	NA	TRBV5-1	ASSTESNQPQH
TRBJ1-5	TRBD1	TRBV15	ATSTTPGATGGREPQH
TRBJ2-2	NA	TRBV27	ASRPGQPTGELF
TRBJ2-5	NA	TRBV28	ATTEGGQETQY
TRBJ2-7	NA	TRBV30	AWSVSGTIPSEQY
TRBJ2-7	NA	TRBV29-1	SVVNLPAYEQY
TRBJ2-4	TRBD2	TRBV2	ASSEAPTSNIQY
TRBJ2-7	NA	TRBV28	ASSLAPHRTYEQY
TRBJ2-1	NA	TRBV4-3	ASSQEFSSAYNEQF
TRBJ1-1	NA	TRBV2	ASTGQVNTEAF
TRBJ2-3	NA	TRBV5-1	ASSLSGDSTDTQY